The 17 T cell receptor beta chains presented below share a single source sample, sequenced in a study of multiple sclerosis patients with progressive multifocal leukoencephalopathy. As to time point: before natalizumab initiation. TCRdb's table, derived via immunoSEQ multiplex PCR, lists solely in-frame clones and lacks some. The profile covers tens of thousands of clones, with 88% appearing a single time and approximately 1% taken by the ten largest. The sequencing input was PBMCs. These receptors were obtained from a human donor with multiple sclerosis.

CDR3 sequence: CASSVQAGNYGYTF. CDR3 bases: TGTGCCAGCAGCGTACAGGCGGGGAACTATGGCTACACCTTC. This sequence joins TRBV9 and TRBJ1-2; D unclear. The germline V gene encodes CDR1 SGDLS and CDR2 YYNGEE. The germline V and J ends were trimmed by 1 base and 2 bases, with 9 bases remaining between them. There are 14 residues in the CDR3.

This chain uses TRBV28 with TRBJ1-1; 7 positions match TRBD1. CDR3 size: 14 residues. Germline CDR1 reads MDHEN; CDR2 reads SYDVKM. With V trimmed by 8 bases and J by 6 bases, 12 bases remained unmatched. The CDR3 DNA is TGTGCCAGCGGTGCACCGGGACAGATCTCTGAAGCTTTCTTT. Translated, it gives CASGAPGQISEAFF.

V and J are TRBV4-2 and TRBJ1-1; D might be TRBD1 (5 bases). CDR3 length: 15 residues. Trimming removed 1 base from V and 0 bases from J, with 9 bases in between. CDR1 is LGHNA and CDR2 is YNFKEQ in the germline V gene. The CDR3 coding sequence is TGTGCCAGCAGCCAAGGCTCAGGGATGAACACTGAAGCTTTCTTT. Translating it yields CASSQGSGMNTEAFF.

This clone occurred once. This chain's CDR3 is CASSLFPDAEQYF. Here the CDR3 DNA reads TGTGCCAGCAGCCTCTTTCCCGACGCCGAGCAGTACTTC. The chain employs TRBV7-2 and TRBJ2-7; D is uncertain. V was cut by 5 bases and J by 6 bases, with 14 bases left in between. Germline V gene sequence: CDR1 SGHTA, CDR2 FQGNSA. CDR3 length: 13 residues.

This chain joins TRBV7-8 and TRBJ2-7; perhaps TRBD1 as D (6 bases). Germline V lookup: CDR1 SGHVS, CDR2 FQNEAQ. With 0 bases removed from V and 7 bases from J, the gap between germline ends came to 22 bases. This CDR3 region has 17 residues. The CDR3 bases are TGTGCCAGCAGCTTAGCGGGATGGGACAATTCCTACTATGAGCAGTACTTC. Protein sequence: CASSLAGWDNSYYEQYF.

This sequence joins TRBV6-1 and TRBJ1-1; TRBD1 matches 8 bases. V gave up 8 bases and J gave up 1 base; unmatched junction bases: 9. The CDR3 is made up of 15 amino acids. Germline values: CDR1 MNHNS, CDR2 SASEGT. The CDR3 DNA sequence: TGTGCCAGCGTAAGGACAGGGCCCAGGAACACTGAAGCTTTCTTT. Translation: CASVRTGPRNTEAFF.

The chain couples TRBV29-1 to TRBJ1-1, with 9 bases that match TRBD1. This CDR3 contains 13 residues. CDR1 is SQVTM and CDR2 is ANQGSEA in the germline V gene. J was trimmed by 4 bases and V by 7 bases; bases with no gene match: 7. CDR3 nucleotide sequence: TGCAGCGGTCGACAGGGGGAAGTCACTGAAGCTTTCTTT. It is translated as CSGRQGEVTEAFF.

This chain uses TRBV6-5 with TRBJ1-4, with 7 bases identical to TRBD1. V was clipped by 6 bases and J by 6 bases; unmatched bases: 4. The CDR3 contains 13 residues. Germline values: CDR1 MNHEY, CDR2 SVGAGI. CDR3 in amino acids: CASRRGRDEKLFF. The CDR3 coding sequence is TGTGCCAGCAGAAGGGGGCGTGATGAAAAACTGTTTTTT.

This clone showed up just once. In nucleotides, the CDR3 is TGTGCCAGCAGTTGCGGACGGCGACTAGCGGGGGGAGGGCAGTTCTTC. Translated, it gives CASSCGRRLAGGGQFF. This rearrangement joins TRBV6-5 to TRBJ2-1; TRBD2 matches at 13 bases. Germline loops: CDR1 MNHEY, CDR2 SVGAGI. The V segment lost 4 bases and the J segment 12 bases; nucleotides outside the gene matches: 12. The CDR3 extends over 16 amino acids.

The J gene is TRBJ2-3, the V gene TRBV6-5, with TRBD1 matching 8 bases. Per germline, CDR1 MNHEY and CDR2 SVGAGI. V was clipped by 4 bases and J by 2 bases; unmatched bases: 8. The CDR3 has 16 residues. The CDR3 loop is CASSFIGQGFTDTQYF. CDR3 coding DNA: TGTGCCAGCAGTTTTATAGGACAGGGTTTCACAGATACGCAGTATTTT.

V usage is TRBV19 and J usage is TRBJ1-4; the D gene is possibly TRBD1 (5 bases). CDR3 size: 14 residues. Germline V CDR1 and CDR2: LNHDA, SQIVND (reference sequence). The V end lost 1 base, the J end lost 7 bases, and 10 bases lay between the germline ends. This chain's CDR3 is CASSIGGTPEKLFF. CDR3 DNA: TGTGCCAGTAGTATAGGTGGGACCCCTGAAAAACTGTTTTTT. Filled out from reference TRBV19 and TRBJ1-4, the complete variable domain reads DGGITQSPKYLFRKEGQNVTLSCEQNLNHDAMYWYRQDPGQGLRLIYYSQIVNDFQKGDIAEGYSVSREKKESFPLTVTSAQKNPTAFYLCASSIGGTPEKLFFGSGTQLSVL.

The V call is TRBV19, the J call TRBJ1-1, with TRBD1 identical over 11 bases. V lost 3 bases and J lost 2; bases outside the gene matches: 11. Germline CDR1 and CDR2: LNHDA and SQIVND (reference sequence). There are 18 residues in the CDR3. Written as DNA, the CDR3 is TGTGCCAGTAGTATTCGGACAGGGGGCGCGGGGCCTAACACTGAAGCTTTCTTT. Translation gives CASSIRTGGAGPNTEAFF.

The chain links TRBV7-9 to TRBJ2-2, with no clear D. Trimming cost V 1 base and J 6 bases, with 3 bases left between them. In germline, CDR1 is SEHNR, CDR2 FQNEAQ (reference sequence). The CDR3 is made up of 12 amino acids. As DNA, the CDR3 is TGTGCCAGCAGCTTAGAAGCCGGGGAGCTGTTTTTT. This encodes CASSLEAGELFF.

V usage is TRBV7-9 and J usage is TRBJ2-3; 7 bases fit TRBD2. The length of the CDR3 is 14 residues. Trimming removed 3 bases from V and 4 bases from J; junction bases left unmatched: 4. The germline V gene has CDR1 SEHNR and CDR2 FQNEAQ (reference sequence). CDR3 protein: CASSFRGDADTQYF. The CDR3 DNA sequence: TGTGCCAGCAGCTTCCGGGGGGACGCAGATACGCAGTATTTT.

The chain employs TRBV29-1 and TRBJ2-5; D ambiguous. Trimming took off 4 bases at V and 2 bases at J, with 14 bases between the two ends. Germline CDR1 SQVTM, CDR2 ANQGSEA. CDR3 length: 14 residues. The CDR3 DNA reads TGCAGCGTTGGTGGAATTTTAACTCAAGAGACCCAGTACTTC. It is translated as CSVGGILTQETQYF.

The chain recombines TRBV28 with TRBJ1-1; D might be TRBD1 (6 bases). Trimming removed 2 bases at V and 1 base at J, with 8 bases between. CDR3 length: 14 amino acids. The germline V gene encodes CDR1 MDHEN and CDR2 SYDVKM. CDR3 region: CASSLGQTNTEAFF. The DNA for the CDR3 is TGTGCCAGCAGTTTAGGACAGACGAACACTGAAGCTTTCTTT.

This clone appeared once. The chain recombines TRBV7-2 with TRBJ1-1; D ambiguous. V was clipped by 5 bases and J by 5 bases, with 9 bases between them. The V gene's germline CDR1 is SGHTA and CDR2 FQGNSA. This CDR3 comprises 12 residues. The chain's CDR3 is CASSPPWTEAFF. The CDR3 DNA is TGTGCCAGCAGCCCTCCCTGGACTGAAGCTTTCTTT.